The 4 T cell receptor beta chains reported below all come from one sample, sequenced in a study of lymphopenia after photon versus proton radiotherapy. This table comes from immunoSEQ multiplex PCR, and its TCRdb copy is limited to in-frame clones, with some not included. The sample includes 60,000 or so clones, around 85% seen only once; the top ten take roughly 2.3%. The sample consisted of peripheral blood, taken from a patient treated with photon-based radiotherapy. These receptor sequences come from a man aged 40-50 years with gastric cancer.

CDR3 loop: CASSPRGTNTGELFF. Written as DNA, the CDR3 is TGTGCCAGCTCACCGAGGGGGACCAACACCGGGGAGCTGTTTTTT. The rearrangement uses TRBV18 and TRBJ2-2; tentatively, D is TRBD1 (6 bases). The CDR3 sequence is 15 residues long. Per germline, CDR1 KGHSH and CDR2 LQKENI. Trimming stripped 3 bases from V and 2 bases from J, with 10 bases between.

The rearrangement links TRBV6-6 to TRBJ1-5; TRBD1 agrees at 7 bases. V trimming: 6 bases; J trimming: 2 bases; junction bases outside the gene matches: 4. The CDR3 length is 14 residues. The germline gives CDR1 MNHNY, CDR2 SVGAGI (reference sequence). The CDR3 loop reads CASSSGQGNQPQHF. In DNA, the CDR3 is TGTGCCAGCAGCTCCGGACAGGGCAATCAGCCCCAGCATTTT.

The CDR3 DNA sequence: TGCAGCATCTCTCAGGGGGCCCGGTCACCCCTCCACTTT. Encoded protein: CSISQGARSPLHF. The rearrangement uses TRBV29-1 and TRBJ1-6; 8 positions match TRBD1. The CDR3 extends over 13 amino acids. J was trimmed by 10 bases and V by 8 bases; bases with no gene match: 10. Germline CDR1 reads SQVTM; CDR2 reads ANQGSEA. The full variable domain, its missing parts supplied by reference TRBV29-1 and TRBJ1-6, is SAVISQKPSRDICQRGTSLTIQCQVDSQVTMMFWYRQQPGQSLTLIATANQGSEATYESGFVIDKFPISRPNLTFSTLTVSNMSPEDSSIYLCSISQGARSPLHFGNGTRLTVT.

This clone was seen a few times. This chain connects TRBV6-6 to TRBJ2-7; maybe TRBD1 (5 bases). The CDR3 is 15 amino acids. The germline gives CDR1 MNHNY, CDR2 SVGAGI (reference sequence). Trimming took 5 bases from V and 4 from J, leaving 18 bases between them. CDR3 coding DNA: TGTGCCAGCAGTCCGCCTGGGGCAGGAGAATACGAGCAGTACTTC. It codes for CASSPPGAGEYEQYF.